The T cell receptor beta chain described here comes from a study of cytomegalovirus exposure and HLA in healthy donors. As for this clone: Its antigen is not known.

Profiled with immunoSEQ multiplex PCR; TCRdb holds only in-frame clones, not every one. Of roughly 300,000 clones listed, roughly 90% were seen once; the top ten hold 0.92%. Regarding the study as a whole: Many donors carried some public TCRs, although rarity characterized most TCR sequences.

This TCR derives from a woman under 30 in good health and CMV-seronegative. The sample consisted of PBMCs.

The CDR3 DNA sequence: TGTGCCAGCAGCCGGCTTTGGGAGCAAGAGACCCAGTACTTC. Translated: CASSRLWEQETQYF. This chain connects TRBV2 to TRBJ2-5, with a weak D call TRBD2 (5 bases). Trimming stripped 6 bases from V and 2 bases from J, with 13 bases between. Germline lookup yields CDR1 SNHLY and CDR2 FYNNEI. The CDR3 covers 14 residues.